The count of the clone carrying this TCR beta chain is one. In germline, CDR1 is SGHTA, CDR2 FQGNSA. Trimming shortened V by 1 base and J by 0 bases, and 10 bases separated the two germline ends. There are 15 residues in the CDR3. These data belong to a study of blood T cell repertoires in COVID-19. The table came from immunoSEQ multiplex PCR; TCRdb's copy has only in-frame clones and leaves some out. The table lists roughly 290,000 clones, around 90% of them singletons. This receptor was taken from a woman aged 25-40 years with COVID-19, enrolled during active disease. The specimen was peripheral blood. This chain links TRBV7-2 with TRBJ2-7; TRBD2 is a possible D gene (6 bases). CDR3 sequence reads: CASSLEAGPSYEQYF. CDR3 nucleotide sequence: TGTGCCAGCAGCTTAGAAGCGGGTCCCTCCTACGAGCAGTACTTC.